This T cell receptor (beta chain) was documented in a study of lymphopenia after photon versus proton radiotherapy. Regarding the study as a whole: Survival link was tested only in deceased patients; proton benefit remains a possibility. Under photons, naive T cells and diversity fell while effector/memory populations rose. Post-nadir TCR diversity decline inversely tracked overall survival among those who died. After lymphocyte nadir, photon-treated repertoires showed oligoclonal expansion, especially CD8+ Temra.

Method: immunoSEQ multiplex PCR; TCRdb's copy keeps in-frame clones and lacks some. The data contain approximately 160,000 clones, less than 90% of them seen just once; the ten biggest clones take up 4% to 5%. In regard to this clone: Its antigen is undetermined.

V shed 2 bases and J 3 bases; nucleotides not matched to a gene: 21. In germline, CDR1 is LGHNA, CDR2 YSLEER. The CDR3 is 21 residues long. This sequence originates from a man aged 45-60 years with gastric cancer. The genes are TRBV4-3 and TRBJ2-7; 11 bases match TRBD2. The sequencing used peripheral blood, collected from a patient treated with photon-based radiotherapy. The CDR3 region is CASSQKRHRDRATSGIYEQYF. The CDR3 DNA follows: TGCGCCAGCAGCCAAAAGCGGCACCGGGACAGGGCGACTAGCGGGATCTACGAGCAGTACTTC.